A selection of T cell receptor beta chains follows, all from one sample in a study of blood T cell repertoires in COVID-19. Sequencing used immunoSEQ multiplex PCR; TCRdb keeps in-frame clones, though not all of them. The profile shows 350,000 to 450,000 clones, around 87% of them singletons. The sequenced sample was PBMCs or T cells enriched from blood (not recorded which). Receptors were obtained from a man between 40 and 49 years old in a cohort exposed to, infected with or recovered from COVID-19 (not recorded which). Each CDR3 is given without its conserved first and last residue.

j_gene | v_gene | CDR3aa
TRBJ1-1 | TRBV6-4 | ASSEAMNTEAF
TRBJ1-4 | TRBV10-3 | AISPTGTGYEKLF
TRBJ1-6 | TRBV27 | ASSRGANSPLH
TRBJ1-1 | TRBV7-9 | ASSFLIYITNTEAF
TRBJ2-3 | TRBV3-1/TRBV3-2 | ASSGADTQY
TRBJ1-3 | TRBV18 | ASSPQGAGNTIY
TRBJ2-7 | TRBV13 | ASNQGSGSREQY
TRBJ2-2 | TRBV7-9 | ASSTSSGRGTGELF
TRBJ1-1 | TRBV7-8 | ASSLSGNTEAF
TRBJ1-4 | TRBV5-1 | ASSFRTGQNEKLF
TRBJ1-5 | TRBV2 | ASSDRQGLQPQH
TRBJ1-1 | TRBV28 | ASSLQGNTEAF
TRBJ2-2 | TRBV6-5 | ASSGEPSITGELF
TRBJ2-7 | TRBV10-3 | AISEGAQREQY
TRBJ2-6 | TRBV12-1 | ASSFNCCGSLGCSGANVLT
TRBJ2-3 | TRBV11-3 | ASSIGLAGSPDTQY
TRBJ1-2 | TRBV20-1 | SALHNGYT